Given below is one T cell receptor beta chain in context. There are 16 residues in the CDR3. V was clipped by 2 bases and J by 2 bases, with 15 bases between them. CDR1 is SGHAT and CDR2 is FQNNGV in the germline V gene. The assay was immunoSEQ multiplex PCR, and TCRdb's table has in-frame clones only and misses some. Of about 460,000 clones listed, about 88% were seen once; the top ten hold around 7.9%. Participants were aged about 18 to 100 years from approximately 25 US areas. Cohorts were based on clinical histories the participants reported. This sample is drawn from a study of blood T cell repertoires in COVID-19. Overall study: Nucleic acid was either cDNA or gDNA, and it came from T cells, B-cell-depleted T cells, or PBMCs.

This receptor was identified in a woman aged 55-75 years who had recovered from COVID-19. The genes are TRBV11-2 and TRBJ2-5; a weak D match, TRBD2 (6 bases). What was sequenced was PBMCs or T cells enriched from blood (not recorded which). CDR3 in amino acids: CASSLSRAGTQETQYF. The CDR3, as DNA: TGTGCCAGCAGCTTAAGTCGGGCAGGGACTCAAGAGACCCAGTACTTC. Together with reference TRBV11-2 and TRBJ2-5, the CDR3 gives the full variable domain: EAGVAQSPRYKIIEKRQSVAFWCNPISGHATLYWYQQILGQGPKLLIQFQNNGVVDDSQLPKDRFSAERLKGVDSTLKIQPAKLEDSAVYLCASSLSRAGTQETQYFGPGTRLLVL.